One sample yielded the 2 T cell receptor beta chains listed below, sequenced in a study of long-term antiretroviral therapy in people with HIV. The libraries were made with immunoSEQ v3.0 at survey level. Only in-frame clones appear in the TCRdb table, and some are missing; sequencing was by immunoSEQ multiplex PCR. Of under 45,000 clones in the sample, around 83% were seen once. The material was unsorted PBMCs, obtained 1 year after starting antiretroviral therapy. The receptors were gathered from a man aged 18 to 35 with HIV.

The chain joins TRBV4-3 to TRBJ2-2, with 7 bases fitting TRBD1. J gave up 5 bases and V 0 bases, and 9 bases lay outside the gene matches. From germline, CDR1 is LGHNA and CDR2 YSLEER. There are 17 residues in the CDR3. The CDR3 sequence: CASSQDGTDVRTGELFF. The CDR3 DNA reads as TGCGCCAGCAGCCAAGATGGGACAGACGTGAGGACCGGGGAGCTGTTTTTT.

The chain links TRBV27 to TRBJ2-1; perhaps TRBD1 as D (6 bases). V was pared by 6 bases and J by 0 bases, with 18 bases between. CDR1 and CDR2 from the germline V gene are MNHEY and SMNVEV (reference sequence). CDR3 length equals 17 residues. The CDR3 region is CASRWNRATSSYNEQFF. Here the CDR3 DNA reads TGTGCCAGCAGATGGAACAGGGCTACGAGCTCCTACAATGAGCAGTTCTTC.